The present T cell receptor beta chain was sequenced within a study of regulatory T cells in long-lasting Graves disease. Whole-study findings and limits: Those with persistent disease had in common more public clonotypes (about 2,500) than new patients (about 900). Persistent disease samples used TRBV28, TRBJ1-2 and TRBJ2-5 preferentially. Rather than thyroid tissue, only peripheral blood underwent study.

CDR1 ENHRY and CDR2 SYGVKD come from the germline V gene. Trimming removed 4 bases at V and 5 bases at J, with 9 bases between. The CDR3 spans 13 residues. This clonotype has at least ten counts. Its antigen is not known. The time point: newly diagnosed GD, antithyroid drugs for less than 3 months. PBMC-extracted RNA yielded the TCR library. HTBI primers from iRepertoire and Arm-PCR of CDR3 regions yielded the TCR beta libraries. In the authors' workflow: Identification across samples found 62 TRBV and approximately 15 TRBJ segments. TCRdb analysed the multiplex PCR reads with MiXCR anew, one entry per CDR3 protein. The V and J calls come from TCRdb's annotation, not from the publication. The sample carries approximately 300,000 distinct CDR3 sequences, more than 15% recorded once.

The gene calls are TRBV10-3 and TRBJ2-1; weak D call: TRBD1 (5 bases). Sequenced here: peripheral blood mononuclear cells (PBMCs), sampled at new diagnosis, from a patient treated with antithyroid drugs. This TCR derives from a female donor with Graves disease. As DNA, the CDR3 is TGTGCCATCAGTGGGCAGGGCCACAATGAGCAGTTCTTC. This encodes CAISGQGHNEQFF.